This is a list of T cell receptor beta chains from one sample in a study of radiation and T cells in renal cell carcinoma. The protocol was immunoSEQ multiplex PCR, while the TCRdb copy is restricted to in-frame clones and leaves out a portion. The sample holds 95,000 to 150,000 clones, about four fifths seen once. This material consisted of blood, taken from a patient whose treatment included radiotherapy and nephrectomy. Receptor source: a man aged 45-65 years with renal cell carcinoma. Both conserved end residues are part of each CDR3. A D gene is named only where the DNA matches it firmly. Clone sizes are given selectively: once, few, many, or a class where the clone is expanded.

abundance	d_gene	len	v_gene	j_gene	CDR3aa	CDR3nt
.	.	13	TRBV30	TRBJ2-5	CAWSRTRYDGQYF	TGTGCCTGGAGTAGGACACGGTATGATGGGCAGTACTTC
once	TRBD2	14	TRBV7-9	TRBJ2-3	CASFGSGRGDTQYF	TGTGCCAGCTTCGGTAGCGGGAGGGGAGATACGCAGTATTTT
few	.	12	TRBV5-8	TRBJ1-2	CASSLTNYGYTF	TGTGCCAGCAGCTTGACAAACTATGGCTACACCTTC
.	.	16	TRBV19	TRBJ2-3	CASSLQGPSFTDTQYF	TGTGCCAGTAGTCTCCAGGGGCCGTCCTTCACAGATACGCAGTATTTT
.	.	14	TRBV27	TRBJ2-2	CASSLSPGAGELFF	TGTGCCAGCAGTTTATCCCCAGGGGCCGGGGAGCTGTTTTTT
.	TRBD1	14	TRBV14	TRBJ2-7	CASSQQIGGSEQYF	TGTGCCAGCAGCCAACAAATAGGGGGCAGCGAGCAGTACTTC
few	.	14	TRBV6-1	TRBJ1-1	CASTTTQGSTEAFF	TGTGCCAGCACCACGACCCAGGGAAGCACTGAAGCTTTCTTT
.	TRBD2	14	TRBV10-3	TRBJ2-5	CAINSGVKGETQYF	TGTGCCATCAATAGCGGGGTTAAGGGAGAGACCCAGTACTTC
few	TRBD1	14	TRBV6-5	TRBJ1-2	CASRPMGQAYGYTF	TGTGCCAGCAGACCTATGGGACAGGCCTATGGCTACACCTTC
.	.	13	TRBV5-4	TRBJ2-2	CASSLEVFGELFF	TGTGCCAGCAGCTTGGAAGTTTTCGGGGAGCTGTTTTTT
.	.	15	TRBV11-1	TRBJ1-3	CASSLGTSPGNTIYF	TGTGCCAGCAGCTTAGGGACATCTCCTGGAAACACCATATATTTT
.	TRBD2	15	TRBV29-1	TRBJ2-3	CSAITSGTSTDTQYF	TGCAGCGCCATAACTAGCGGAACTAGCACAGATACGCAGTATTTT
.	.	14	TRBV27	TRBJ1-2	CASSFARVGYGYTF	TGTGCCAGCAGTTTTGCTCGGGTGGGGTATGGCTACACCTTC
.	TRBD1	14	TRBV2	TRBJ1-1	CASSVDRGRAEAFF	TGTGCCAGCAGTGTTGACAGGGGGAGGGCTGAAGCTTTCTTT
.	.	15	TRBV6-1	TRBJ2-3	CASSENSIGTDTQYF	TGTGCCAGCAGTGAAAACAGTATCGGCACAGATACGCAGTATTTT
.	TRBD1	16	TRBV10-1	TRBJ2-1	CASSRGQAHGANEQFF	TGCGCCAGCAGTAGGGGACAGGCCCACGGGGCCAATGAGCAGTTCTTC
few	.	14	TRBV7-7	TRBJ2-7	CASSIGRGSNEQYF	TGTGCTAGCAGCATCGGACGGGGAAGTAACGAGCAGTACTTC
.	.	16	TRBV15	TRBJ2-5	CATSASRGGEGETQYF	TGTGCCACCAGCGCCTCCCGCGGGGGCGAGGGAGAGACCCAGTACTTC
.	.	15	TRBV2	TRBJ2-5	CASSESPLGGETQYF	TGTGCCAGCAGTGAATCCCCTCTAGGGGGGGAGACCCAGTACTTC
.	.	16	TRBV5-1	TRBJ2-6	CASSLGPLAGANVLTF	TGCGCCAGCAGCTTGGGGCCTCTGGCCGGGGCCAACGTCCTGACTTTC
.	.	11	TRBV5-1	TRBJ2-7	CASSLPYEQYF	TGCGCCAGCAGCTTGCCCTACGAGCAGTACTTC
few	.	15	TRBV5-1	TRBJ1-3	CASSLVQGTGNTIYF	TGCGCCAGCAGCTTAGTACAGGGTACTGGAAACACCATATATTTT
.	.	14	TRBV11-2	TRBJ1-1	CASSLAGGDTEAFF	TGTGCCAGCAGCTTAGCGGGGGGTGACACTGAAGCTTTCTTT
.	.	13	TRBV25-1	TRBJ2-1	CASSDGNHNEQFF	TGTGCCAGCAGTGACGGGAATCACAATGAGCAGTTCTTC
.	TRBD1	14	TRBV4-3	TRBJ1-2	CASSQVWDSYGYTF	TGCGCCAGCAGCCAAGTATGGGACAGCTATGGCTACACCTTC
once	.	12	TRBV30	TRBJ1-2	CAWSVIGFGYTF	TGTGCCTGGAGTGTCATAGGGTTTGGCTACACCTTC
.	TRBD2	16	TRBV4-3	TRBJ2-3	CASSQGTSLIIDTQYF	TGCGCCAGCAGCCAAGGGACTAGTCTAATTATAGATACGCAGTATTTT
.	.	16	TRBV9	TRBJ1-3	CASSLRLGGTGNTIYF	TGTGCCAGCAGCTTAAGGTTGGGGGGAACTGGAAACACCATATATTTT
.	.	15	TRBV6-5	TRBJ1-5	CASSYGRGSNQPQHF	TGTGCCAGCAGTTACGGGCGCGGTAGCAATCAGCCCCAGCATTTT
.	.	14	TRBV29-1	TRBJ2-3	CSVFRADSTDTQYF	TGCAGCGTTTTTAGGGCGGATAGCACAGATACGCAGTATTTT
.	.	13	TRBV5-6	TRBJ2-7	CASSFGVGGEQYF	TGTGCCAGCAGCTTTGGAGTAGGGGGCGAGCAGTACTTC
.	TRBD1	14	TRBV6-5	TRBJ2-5	CASSYSTGEETQYF	TGTGCCAGCAGTTACTCGACAGGGGAAGAGACCCAGTACTTC
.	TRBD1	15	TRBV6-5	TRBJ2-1	CASSLDDRGYNEQFF	TGTGCCAGCAGTCTAGATGACAGGGGGTACAATGAGCAGTTCTTC
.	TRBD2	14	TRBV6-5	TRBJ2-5	CASSYSLAEETQYF	TGTGCCAGCAGTTACTCGCTAGCGGAAGAGACCCAGTACTTC
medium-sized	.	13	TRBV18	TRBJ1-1	CASSDGRNTEAFF	TGTGCCAGCTCAGACGGACGGAACACTGAAGCTTTCTTT
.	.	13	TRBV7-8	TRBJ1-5	CASSLESNQPQHF	TGTGCCAGCAGCTTAGAAAGCAATCAGCCCCAGCATTTT
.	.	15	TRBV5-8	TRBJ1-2	CASSFPGGANYGYTF	TGTGCCAGCAGCTTCCCCGGCGGAGCTAACTATGGCTACACCTTC
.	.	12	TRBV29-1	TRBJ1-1	CSVHRVLSEAFF	TGCAGCGTTCACCGGGTGTTGTCTGAAGCTTTCTTT
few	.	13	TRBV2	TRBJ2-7	CASSLMMTYEQYF	TGTGCCAGCAGCTTGATGATGACCTACGAGCAGTACTTC
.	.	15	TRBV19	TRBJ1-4	CASSTTFSTNEKLFF	TGTGCCAGTAGTACAACGTTTTCAACTAATGAAAAACTGTTTTTT
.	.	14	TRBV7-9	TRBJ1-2	CASSLHQVVYGYTF	TGTGCCAGCAGCTTACATCAGGTGGTATATGGCTACACCTTC
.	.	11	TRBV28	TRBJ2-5	CASSRQETQYF	TGTGCCAGCAGTCGGCAAGAGACCCAGTACTTC
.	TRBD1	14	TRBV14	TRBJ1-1	CASSQGYRGFGAFF	TGTGCCAGCAGCCAAGGGTACAGGGGCTTTGGGGCTTTCTTT
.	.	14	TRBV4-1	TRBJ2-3	CASSQGEGTDTQYF	TGCGCCAGCAGCCAAGGGGAGGGCACAGATACGCAGTATTTT
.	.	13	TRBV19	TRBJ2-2	CASPYWGTGELFF	TGTGCCAGCCCCTATTGGGGGACCGGGGAGCTGTTTTTT
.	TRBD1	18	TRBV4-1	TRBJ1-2	CASSQDRTGGSRLYGYTF	TGCGCCAGCAGCCAAGATCGGACAGGGGGCAGTCGGCTCTATGGCTACACCTTC
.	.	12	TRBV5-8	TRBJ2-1	CASSSLDWGQFF	TGTGCCAGCAGCTCGCTGGATTGGGGCCAGTTCTTC
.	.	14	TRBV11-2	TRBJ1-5	CASSLIGGEKPQHF	TGTGCCAGCAGCTTGATTGGGGGGGAAAAGCCCCAGCATTTT
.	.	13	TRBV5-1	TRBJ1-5	CASSLASNQPQHF	TGCGCCAGCAGCTTGGCTAGCAATCAGCCCCAGCATTTT
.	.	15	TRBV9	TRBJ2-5	CASSVGGRNQETRYF	TGTGCCAGCAGCGTAGGAGGCAGAAACCAAGAGACCCGGTACTTC
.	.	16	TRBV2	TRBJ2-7	CASSERGGLNQAEQYF	TGTGCCAGCAGTGAAAGAGGAGGTCTAAACCAAGCCGAGCAGTACTTC
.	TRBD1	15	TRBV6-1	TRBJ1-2	CASIKPGTANYGYTF	TGTGCCAGCATCAAACCCGGGACAGCTAACTATGGCTACACCTTC
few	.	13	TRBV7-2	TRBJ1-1	CASSLRQVTEAFF	TGTGCCAGCAGCTTACGACAGGTCACTGAAGCTTTCTTT
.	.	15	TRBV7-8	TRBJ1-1	CASSQTPGEVTEAFF	TGTGCCAGCAGCCAGACCCCGGGGGAAGTGACTGAAGCTTTCTTT
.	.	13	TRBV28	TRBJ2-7	CASRLGRTYEQYF	TGTGCCAGCAGGCTAGGACGTACCTACGAGCAGTACTTC
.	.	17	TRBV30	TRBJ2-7	CAWSHGTITTRSYEQYF	TGTGCCTGGAGTCACGGGACAATAACTACGCGCTCCTACGAGCAGTACTTC
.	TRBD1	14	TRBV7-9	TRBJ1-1	CASSFRQGSTEAFF	TGTGCCAGCAGCTTTCGACAGGGGAGCACTGAAGCTTTCTTT